Included here is one T cell receptor (beta chain) sequence, with context. Its target is not known. These data belong to a study of Ad26.COV2.S vaccination and SARS-CoV-2 variants. Points from the study as a whole: Once vaccination had occurred, spike-specific CD8+ and CD4+ T cell responses reportedly showed substantial breadth. Total T cell responses may have been underestimated by the TCR breadth and depth analyses. Breadth of non-spike TCRs did not differ between vaccinees and placebo recipients.

Treatment reported: roughly 19 received Ad26.COV2.S at low or high dose, single or two shots; about five received placebo; per-sample allocation not given. The investigators took samples on day 63 after the first vaccine or placebo injection. Donation was by an adult aged 18-55 years who was in Boston. Germline loops: CDR1 SEHNR, CDR2 FQNEAQ (reference sequence). There are 13 residues in the CDR3. V lost 2 bases to trimming and J lost 2 bases, with 7 bases between them. TCRdb's copy holds only in-frame clones and misses some; the assay was immunoSEQ multiplex PCR. The sample includes more than 350,000 clones, 90% of them seen just once.

This specimen was peripheral blood, taken in a trial of Ad26.COV2.S vaccine versus placebo. The chain carries TRBV7-9 and TRBJ2-7, with a weak D call TRBD1 (5 bases). The clonotype comes from a person between 18 and 59 years old who received the Ad26.COV2.S COVID-19 vaccine or a placebo. The CDR3 bases are TGTGCCAGCAGCTTAACAGGCCCCTACGAGCAGTACTTC. This translates into CASSLTGPYEQYF.